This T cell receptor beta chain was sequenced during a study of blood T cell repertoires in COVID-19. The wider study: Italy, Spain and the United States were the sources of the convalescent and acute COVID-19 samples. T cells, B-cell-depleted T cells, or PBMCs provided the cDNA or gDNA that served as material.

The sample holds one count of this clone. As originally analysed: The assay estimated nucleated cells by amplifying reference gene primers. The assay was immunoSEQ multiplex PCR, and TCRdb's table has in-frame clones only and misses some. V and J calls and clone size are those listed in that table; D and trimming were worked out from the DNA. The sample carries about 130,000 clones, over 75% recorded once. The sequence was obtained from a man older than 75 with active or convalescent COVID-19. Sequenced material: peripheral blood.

This CDR3 reads CASSLTGTNTGELFF. The CDR3 region has the DNA TGTGCCAGCAGCTTAACGGGAACTAACACCGGGGAGCTGTTTTTT. The chain carries TRBV7-2 and TRBJ2-2, with D possibly matching TRBD2 (5 bases). The V gene's germline CDR1 is SGHTA and CDR2 FQGNSA. The CDR3 has 15 amino acids. Trimming shortened V by 2 bases and J by 2 bases, and 9 bases separated the two germline ends.